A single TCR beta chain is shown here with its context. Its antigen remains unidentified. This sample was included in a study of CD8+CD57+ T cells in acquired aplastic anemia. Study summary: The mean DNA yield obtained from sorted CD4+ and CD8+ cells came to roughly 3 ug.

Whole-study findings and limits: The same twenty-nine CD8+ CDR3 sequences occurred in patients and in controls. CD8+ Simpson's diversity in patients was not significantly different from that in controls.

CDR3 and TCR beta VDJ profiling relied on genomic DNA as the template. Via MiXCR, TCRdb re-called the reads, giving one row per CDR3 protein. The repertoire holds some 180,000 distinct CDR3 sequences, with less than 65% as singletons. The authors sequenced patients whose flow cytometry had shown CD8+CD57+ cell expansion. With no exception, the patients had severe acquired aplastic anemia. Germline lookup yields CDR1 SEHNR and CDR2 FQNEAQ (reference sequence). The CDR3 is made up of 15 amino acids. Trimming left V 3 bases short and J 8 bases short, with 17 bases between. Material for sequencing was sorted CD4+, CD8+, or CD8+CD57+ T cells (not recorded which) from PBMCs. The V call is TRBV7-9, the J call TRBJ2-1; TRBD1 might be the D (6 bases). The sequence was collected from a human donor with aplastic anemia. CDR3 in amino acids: CASSFGNRVIDEQFF. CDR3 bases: TGTGCCAGCAGCTTTGGCAACAGGGTTATCGATGAGCAGTTCTTC. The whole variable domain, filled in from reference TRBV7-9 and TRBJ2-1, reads DTGVSQNPRHKITKRGQNVTFRCDPISEHNRLYWYRQTLGQGPEFLTYFQNEAQLEKSRLLSDRFSAERPKGSFSTLEIQRTEQGDSAMYLCASSFGNRVIDEQFFGPGTRLTVL.